What follows are 16 T cell receptor beta chains derived from one specimen sequenced in a study of cytomegalovirus exposure and HLA in healthy donors. The PCR ran on 60 Vbeta and 13 Jbeta primers. Repertoires were generated with immunoSEQ multiplex PCR, while TCRdb's copy carries only in-frame clones and drops some. The sample has about 54,000 clones, approximately 78% seen once. Input material: PBMCs. The receptors were sampled from a female donor in good health and CMV-seronegative.

The chain links TRBV7-6 to TRBJ2-7; 11 bases are shared with TRBD1. V gave up 5 bases and J gave up 5 bases; unmatched junction bases: 11. The CDR3 spans 16 residues. CDR1 SGHVS and CDR2 FNYEAQ come from the germline V gene. Here the CDR3 reads CASSPRSGTGGNEQYF. As DNA, the CDR3 is TGTGCCAGCAGCCCTAGATCCGGGACAGGGGGAAACGAGCAGTACTTC.

V usage is TRBV6-1 and J usage is TRBJ1-6; D perhaps matches TRBD1 (6 bases). This CDR3 region has 15 residues. Trimming left V 0 bases short and J 7 bases short, with 10 bases between. Germline CDR1 and CDR2: MNHNS and SASEGT. The CDR3 DNA reads TGTGCCAGCAGTGAAGCGGGGGGGCTCAATTCACCCCTCCACTTT. Translating it yields CASSEAGGLNSPLHF.

The chain carries TRBV7-9 and TRBJ2-2, with D unclear. V was cut by 1 base and J by 5 bases, with 8 bases left in between. The germline V gene has CDR1 SEHNR and CDR2 FQNEAQ (reference sequence). The CDR3 has 14 residues. CDR3 nucleotide sequence: TGTGCCAGCAGCTTAGGGCCAGGTACCGGGGAGCTGTTTTTT. The encoded protein is CASSLGPGTGELFF.

The rearrangement uses TRBV18 and TRBJ2-2; a possible D gene is TRBD1 (5 bases). The CDR3 length is 16 residues. Trimming stripped 0 bases from V and 2 bases from J, with 10 bases between. Germline CDR1 is KGHSH and CDR2 is LQKENI. As DNA, the CDR3 is TGTGCCAGCTCACCACCCACGACAGCTAACACCGGGGAGCTGTTTTTT. It yields the protein CASSPPTTANTGELFF.

V is TRBV6-1 and J is TRBJ2-7; TRBD2 might be the D (6 bases). The CDR3 has 15 residues. The V gene's germline CDR1 is MNHNS and CDR2 SASEGT. Trimming left V 2 bases short and J 2 bases short, with 13 bases between. In nucleotides, the CDR3 is TGTGCCAGCAGTGAACGGGGGATAGGAACCTACGAGCAGTACTTC. Its translation is CASSERGIGTYEQYF.

The chain recombines TRBV2 with TRBJ1-6; possibly TRBD1 for D (5 bases). Trimming stripped 3 bases from V and 9 bases from J, with 12 bases between. The CDR3 runs to 14 residues. Looked up from germline, CDR1 is SNHLY and CDR2 is FYNNEI. CDR3 loop: CASSEGRVGSPLHF. The CDR3 nucleotides are TGTGCCAGCAGTGAGGGCAGGGTTGGTTCACCCCTCCACTTT.

V is TRBV4-1 and J is TRBJ2-5; 7 positions match TRBD2. The CDR3 has 15 amino acids. Losses at the gene ends were 3 bases for V and 5 bases for J; bases not matched to a gene: 9. Germline V gene data show CDR1 as MGHRA and CDR2 as YSYEKL. CDR3 coding DNA: TGCGCCAGCAGCCATCCCTGGACTAGGGAGGAGACCCAGTACTTC. Its translation is CASSHPWTREETQYF.

The rearrangement uses TRBV7-6 and TRBJ2-7, with D maybe TRBD2 (6 bases). Per the germline V gene, CDR1 is SGHVS and CDR2 is FNYEAQ. The CDR3 has 15 residues. V gave up 4 bases and J gave up 2 bases, with 15 bases separating them. DNA of the CDR3: TGTGCCAGCAGCTCAGGACCCCGCGGGACCTACGAGCAGTACTTC. Its translation: CASSSGPRGTYEQYF.

V gene TRBV10-3 combines with J gene TRBJ2-2; D remains ambiguous. This CDR3 is built from 13 residues. The germline gives CDR1 ENHRY, CDR2 SYGVKD. The V and J ends lost 9 bases and 3 bases respectively, with 11 bases between them. The CDR3 here is CAIRRLDTGELFF. For the CDR3, the DNA is TGTGCCATTCGTCGACTGGACACCGGGGAGCTGTTTTTT.

The chain links TRBV6-5 to TRBJ1-5; unclear D gene. CDR1 is MNHEY and CDR2 is SVGAGI in the germline V gene. V gave up 4 bases and J gave up 6 bases, with 10 bases separating them. The CDR3 sequence is 13 residues long. CDR3: CASSFGERQPQHF. DNA for the CDR3: TGTGCCAGCAGTTTCGGGGAACGTCAGCCCCAGCATTTT.

The rearrangement joins TRBV27 to TRBJ2-2; tentatively, D is TRBD2 (7 bases). Germline V gives CDR1 MNHEY, CDR2 SMNVEV (reference sequence). CDR3 length equals 17 residues. Between the trimmed V and J ends, which lost 1 base and 0 bases, there was a span of 12 bases. In DNA, the CDR3 is TGTGCCAGCAGTTTATGGGGCGGGGGCCCGAACACCGGGGAGCTGTTTTTT. Protein sequence: CASSLWGGGPNTGELFF.

This clone was seen a handful of times. The J gene is TRBJ1-4, the V gene TRBV11-2, with 7 bases fitting TRBD1. The CDR3 loop spans 16 amino acids. After removal of 2 bases from V and 8 bases from J, the junction contained 11 bases not matched to a gene. Per the germline V gene, CDR1 is SGHAT and CDR2 is FQNNGV. The chain's CDR3 is CASSLQGQVLGEKLFF. The DNA for the CDR3 is TGTGCCAGCAGCTTACAAGGACAGGTGCTAGGAGAAAAACTGTTTTTT.

This clone was counted only a few times. The chain recombines TRBV14 with TRBJ1-5, with a possible D match to TRBD1 (5 bases). Germline V gene sequence: CDR1 SGHDN, CDR2 FVKESK. The CDR3 is 13 residues long. The V gene lost 4 bases and the J gene lost 8 bases, with 12 bases spanning the gap. CDR3 amino acids: CASSRGLREPQHF. The CDR3 coding sequence is TGTGCCAGCAGCCGGGGACTGAGGGAGCCCCAGCATTTT.

The V gene is TRBV7-6, the J gene TRBJ1-1, with D uncertain. V was shortened by 5 bases and J by 4 bases, with 11 bases between the two germline ends. Germline CDR1 SGHVS, CDR2 FNYEAQ. CDR3 size: 13 residues. CDR3 in amino acids: CASSREGFTEAFF. In DNA form, the CDR3 reads TGTGCCAGCAGCCGGGAGGGATTCACTGAAGCTTTCTTT. Drawing the rest from reference TRBV7-6 and TRBJ1-1, the complete variable domain is GAGVSQSPRYKVTKRGQDVALRCDPISGHVSLYWYRQALGQGPEFLTYFNYEAQQDKSGLPNDRFSAERPEGSISTLTIQRTEQRDSAMYRCASSREGFTEAFFGQGTRLTVV.

The chain recombines TRBV5-6 with TRBJ2-1, with 7 nucleotides matching TRBD1. Germline V gene sequence: CDR1 SGHDT, CDR2 YYEEEE. The CDR3 is 16 residues long. Trimming at V came to 2 bases and at J to 4 bases, leaving 9 bases not matched to a gene. The CDR3: CASSFQGGAGYNEQFF. In nucleotides, the CDR3 is TGTGCCAGCAGCTTCCAAGGGGGCGCTGGGTACAATGAGCAGTTCTTC. The entire variable domain, with the rest obtained from reference TRBV5-6 and TRBJ2-1, is as follows: DAGVTQSPTHLIKTRGQQVTLRCSPKSGHDTVSWYQQALGQGPQFIFQYYEEEERQRGNFPDRFSGHQFPNYSSELNVNALLLGDSALYLCASSFQGGAGYNEQFFGPGTRLTVL.

The V and J genes are TRBV13 and TRBJ1-1; the match to TRBD1 covers 12 bases. CDR1 and CDR2 (germline): PRHDT, FYEKMQ (reference sequence). V lost 5 bases and J lost 3; bases outside the gene matches: 4. There are 15 residues in the CDR3. Written as DNA, the CDR3 is TGTGCCAGCAGCCCCTGGGACAGGGGGCACACTGAAGCTTTCTTT. Residues: CASSPWDRGHTEAFF.